The 7 T cell receptor beta chains given below trace back to one sample, sequenced in a study of blood T cell repertoires in COVID-19. The repertoire was sequenced with immunoSEQ multiplex PCR; TCRdb's copy has only in-frame clones and lacks some. This sample yields a few hundred thousand clones, of which around 89% are seen a single time; 0.99% belongs to the top ten. The source material was peripheral blood. The origin of the receptors is a woman in her thirties or forties who had recovered from COVID-19.

The chain uses TRBV15 and TRBJ1-1, with 8 bases identical to TRBD1. The J segment lost 5 bases and the V segment lost 1 base, leaving 6 bases of the junction unmatched. The CDR3 spans 15 residues. Germline loops: CDR1 LNHNV, CDR2 YYDKDF (reference sequence). The chain's CDR3 is CATSRVRGPGTEAFF. CDR3 nucleotide sequence: TGTGCCACCAGCAGAGTCAGGGGGCCGGGGACTGAAGCTTTCTTT.

The chain couples TRBV19 to TRBJ2-4; TRBD1 might be the D (5 bases). The CDR3 runs 14 residues. Trimming left V 6 bases short and J 0 bases short, with 9 bases between. The germline CDR1 and CDR2 sequences are LNHDA and SQIVND (reference sequence). The chain's CDR3 is CASSRELAKNIQYF. The CDR3 DNA follows: TGTGCCAGTAGCAGGGAACTAGCCAAAAACATTCAGTACTTC.

The V gene is TRBV7-2, the J gene TRBJ1-2, with TRBD1 as a possible D gene (6 bases). V lost 5 bases to trimming and J lost 8 bases, with 15 bases between them. Germline V gene data show CDR1 as SGHTA and CDR2 as FQGNSA. The CDR3 covers 13 residues. Here the CDR3 DNA reads TGTGCCAGCAGCCGGGGGGGGCGCAGGGGCTACACCTTC. This encodes CASSRGGRRGYTF.

The V call is TRBV11-2, the J call TRBJ1-4; D perhaps matches TRBD1 (5 bases). The length of the CDR3 is 19 residues. CDR1 SGHAT and CDR2 FQNNGV come from the germline V gene. The V end lost 0 bases, the J end lost 8 bases, and 25 bases lay between the germline ends. Here the CDR3 DNA reads TGTGCCAGCAGCTTAGACCGCTGGGGGGACCGCATGGTCGGGGAAAAACTGTTTTTT. This codes for CASSLDRWGDRMVGEKLFF.

V usage is TRBV7-3 and J usage is TRBJ2-3; 7 bases match TRBD2. Germline V gives CDR1 SGHTA, CDR2 FQGTGA. The V segment lost 2 bases and the J segment 0 bases; nucleotides outside the gene matches: 5. This CDR3 is built from 16 residues. CDR3 nucleotides: TGTGCCAGCAGCTTATGTCTAGCGGAAAGCACAGATACGCAGTATTTT. This translates into CASSLCLAESTDTQYF.

J is TRBJ2-7 and V is TRBV7-9, with TRBD2 identical over 14 bases. The trim removed 5 bases at V and 7 bases at J, leaving 10 bases unmatched. This CDR3 comprises 16 residues. Germline V gene sequence: CDR1 SEHNR, CDR2 FQNEAQ (reference sequence). CDR3 bases: TGTGCCAGCAGCCCCCCAGGACTAGCGGGAGGAAGTGAGCAGTACTTC. Encoded protein: CASSPPGLAGGSEQYF. The whole variable domain, filled in from reference TRBV7-9 and TRBJ2-7, reads DTGVSQNPRHKITKRGQNVTFRCDPISEHNRLYWYRQTLGQGPEFLTYFQNEAQLEKSRLLSDRFSAERPKGSFSTLEIQRTEQGDSAMYLCASSPPGLAGGSEQYFGPGTRLTVT.

The rearrangement links TRBV6-5 to TRBJ1-1, with TRBD1 matching 8 bases. CDR1 MNHEY and CDR2 SVGAGI come from the germline V gene. Trimming took 5 bases from V and 4 from J; bases not matched to a gene: 6. The CDR3 is 14 amino acids. CDR3 protein: CASSLTGDSTEAFF. DNA of the CDR3: TGTGCCAGCAGTCTGACAGGGGATTCCACTGAAGCTTTCTTT.